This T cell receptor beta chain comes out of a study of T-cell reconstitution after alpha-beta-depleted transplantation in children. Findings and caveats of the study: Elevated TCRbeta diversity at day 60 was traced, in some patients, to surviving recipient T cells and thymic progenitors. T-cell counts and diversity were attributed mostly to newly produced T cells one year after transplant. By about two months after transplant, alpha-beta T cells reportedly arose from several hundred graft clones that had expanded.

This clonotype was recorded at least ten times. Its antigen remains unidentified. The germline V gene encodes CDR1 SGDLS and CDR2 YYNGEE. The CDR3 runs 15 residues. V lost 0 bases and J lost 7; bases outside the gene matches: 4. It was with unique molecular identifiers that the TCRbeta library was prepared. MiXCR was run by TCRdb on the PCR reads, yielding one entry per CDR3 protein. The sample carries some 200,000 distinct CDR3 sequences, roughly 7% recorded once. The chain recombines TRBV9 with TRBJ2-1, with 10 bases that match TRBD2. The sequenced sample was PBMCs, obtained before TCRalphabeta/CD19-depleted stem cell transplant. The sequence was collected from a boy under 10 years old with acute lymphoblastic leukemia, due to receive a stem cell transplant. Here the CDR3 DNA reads TGTGCCAGCAGCGTAGTGACTAGCGGGTTGAATGAGCAGTTCTTC. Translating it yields CASSVVTSGLNEQFF. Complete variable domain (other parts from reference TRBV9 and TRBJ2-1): DSGVTQTPKHLITATGQRVTLRCSPRSGDLSVYWYQQSLDQGLQFLIQYYNGEERAKGNILERFSAQQFPDLHSELNLSSLELGDSALYFCASSVVTSGLNEQFFGPGTRLTVL.